Presented here are 30 T cell receptor beta chains from one specimen sequenced in a study of blood T cells in healthy people across ages. Primed by a sample-barcoded 5' primer and a J-beta primer mix, a second PCR proceeded for about 7 to 11 cycles. TCRdb passed the 5' RACE reads through MiXCR, listing each CDR3 protein once. The sample yields over 600,000 distinct CDR3 sequences, about 61% seen once. The sequenced sample consisted of blood. These receptors originate from a man aged 35 to 55 in good health.

This clonotype was seen only a few times. The chain combines TRBV6-5 with TRBJ1-2; no reliable D call. V was pared by 7 bases and J by 3 bases, with 18 bases between. Germline V gene sequence: CDR1 MNHEY, CDR2 SVGAGI. The CDR3 loop spans 15 amino acids. The CDR3 is CASTSPSGWDYGYTF. CDR3 DNA sequence: TGTGCCAGCACCTCACCAAGTGGGTGGGACTATGGCTACACCTTC.

V usage is TRBV12-3 or TRBV12-4 and J usage is TRBJ1-2; 7 bases are shared with TRBD1. V lost 4 bases to trimming and J lost 4 bases; unmatched junction nucleotides: 9. The CDR3 length is 15 residues. The CDR3 loop reads CASSSKSAGGYGYTF. The CDR3 coding sequence is TGTGCCAGCAGTTCTAAGAGCGCAGGGGGCTATGGCTACACCTTC.

This clonotype was seen ten or more times. CDR3 bases: TGTGCCAGCAGAACTACTTCAGCGGATGAGCAGTTCTTC. Amino acids: CASRTTSADEQFF. The gene calls are TRBV27 and TRBJ2-1, with a possible D match to TRBD2 (5 bases). From germline, CDR1 is MNHEY and CDR2 SMNVEV (reference sequence). The CDR3 covers 13 residues. V gave up 6 bases and J gave up 8 bases, with 14 bases separating them.

This rearrangement joins TRBV20-1 to TRBJ2-5; D tentatively reads TRBD1 or TRBD2 (5 bases each). Trimming cost V 3 bases and J 1 base, with 9 bases left between them. The CDR3 is made up of 13 amino acids. Looked up from germline, CDR1 is DFQATT and CDR2 is SNEGSKA (reference sequence). The chain's CDR3 is CSASRDRQETQYF. The DNA for the CDR3 is TGCAGTGCTAGTAGGGACCGCCAAGAGACCCAGTACTTC.

The chain employs TRBV29-1 and TRBJ2-3; D assignment may be TRBD1 or TRBD2 (5 bases each). This CDR3 comprises 13 residues. V lost 7 bases and J 5 bases, leaving 16 bases between the germline ends. The germline V gene encodes CDR1 SQVTM and CDR2 ANQGSEA. CDR3 sequence (DNA): TGCAGCGCTGGGACCAGGTCGAGAGATACGCAGTATTTT. Its protein product is CSAGTRSRDTQYF.

The chain recombines TRBV5-1 with TRBJ1-5; D unresolved. The V end lost 1 base, the J end lost 7 bases, and 12 bases lay between the germline ends. Germline V CDR1 and CDR2: SGHRS, YFSETQ. The CDR3 covers 14 residues. This CDR3 is CASSLQGPGQPQHF. DNA for the CDR3: TGCGCCAGCAGCTTGCAAGGACCCGGCCAGCCCCAGCATTTT.

This clonotype has ten or more counts. The V call is TRBV20-1, the J call TRBJ2-4; perhaps TRBD1 as D (5 bases). Between the trimmed V and J ends, which lost 3 bases and 1 base, there was a span of 13 bases. Germline CDR1 reads DFQATT; CDR2 reads SNEGSKA (reference sequence). CDR3 length: 15 residues. CDR3 in amino acids: CSASDAGSAKNIQYF. CDR3 coding DNA: TGCAGTGCTAGTGATGCAGGGTCTGCCAAAAACATTCAGTACTTC.

CDR3 sequence (DNA): TGCAGCAGTGGGGGAGCGGGAGCCTATGAGCAGTTCTTC. Translating it yields CSSGGAGAYEQFF. This rearrangement joins TRBV29-1 to TRBJ2-1, with 8 nucleotides matching TRBD2. The V gene's germline CDR1 is SQVTM and CDR2 ANQGSEA. The junction had 11 bases not matched to a gene; V was cut back by 8 bases and J by 8 bases. This CDR3 contains 13 residues.

This clonotype was observed once. A much larger clone sits a single nucleotide away, making a read error possible. The rearrangement joins TRBV14 to TRBJ2-2; perhaps TRBD2 as D (6 bases). Germline CDR1 and CDR2: SGHDN and FVKESK. The CDR3 has 13 residues. The CDR3 DNA follows: TGTGTCAGCAGAGTCGGAGGGACCGGGGAGCTGTTTTTT. Its translation is CVSRVGGTGELFF.

A few counts support this clonotype. The chain couples TRBV29-1 to TRBJ2-1, with 10 bases identical to TRBD1. CDR3 length equals 13 residues. CDR1 is SQVTM and CDR2 is ANQGSEA in the germline V gene. V shed 6 bases and J 6 bases; nucleotides not matched to a gene: 5. For the CDR3, the DNA is TGCAGCGTCCGCCGGACAGGGGGCAATGAGCAGTTCTTC. This encodes CSVRRTGGNEQFF.

The gene calls are TRBV28 and TRBJ1-2; D is ambiguous. The V and J ends lost 6 bases and 6 bases respectively, with 17 bases between them. The CDR3 has 14 amino acids. The germline V gene has CDR1 MDHEN and CDR2 SYDVKM. CDR3 DNA: TGTGCCAGCAGCTCAGGATTAGGGCGAAATGGCTACACCTTC. Protein: CASSSGLGRNGYTF.

The chain is built from TRBV11-1 and TRBJ2-7; 11 positions agree with TRBD2. Germline CDR1 SGHAT, CDR2 FQDESV (reference sequence). V shed 0 bases, J shed 1 base, and the junction held 5 bases outside the gene matches. This CDR3 region has 17 residues. Here the CDR3 reads CASSLAAGTSGSYEQYF. The CDR3 nucleotides read TGTGCCAGCAGCTTAGCGGCCGGGACTAGCGGATCCTACGAGCAGTACTTC.

The chain is built from TRBV6-5 and TRBJ1-3; a possible D gene is TRBD1 (6 bases). Germline CDR1 and CDR2: MNHEY and SVGAGI. The CDR3 has 13 residues. Trimming pared 9 bases from V and 1 base from J, leaving 10 bases between. The CDR3 DNA is TGTGCCAGTAAGGGGGGATCTGGAAACACCATATATTTT. It is translated as CASKGGSGNTIYF.

The chain uses TRBV4-2 and TRBJ1-6; unclear D gene. V lost 4 bases to trimming and J lost 0 bases, with 13 bases between them. Per germline, CDR1 LGHNA and CDR2 YNFKEQ. The CDR3 covers 17 residues. As DNA, the CDR3 is TGTGCCAGCAGCCGTCGCAGCGAGACCTCCTATAATTCACCCCTCCACTTT. Amino acid sequence: CASSRRSETSYNSPLHF.

This clonotype was observed a few times. The chain links TRBV7-2 to TRBJ2-3; D is unclear. V lost 3 bases and J lost 2, with 12 bases in between. The CDR3 spans 15 residues. The germline CDR1 and CDR2 sequences are SGHTA and FQGNSA. CDR3: CASSFNKADTDTQYF. CDR3 bases: TGTGCCAGCAGCTTCAATAAAGCCGACACAGATACGCAGTATTTT.

The V call is TRBV9, the J call TRBJ2-5, with a possible D match to TRBD1 (5 bases). V lost 0 bases and J lost 11, with 20 bases in between. The CDR3 spans 15 residues. From germline, CDR1 is SGDLS and CDR2 YYNGEE. CDR3 nucleotide sequence: TGTGCCAGCAGCGTAGGTTCGGACATCATCAGTGAGCAGTACTTC. Its protein product is CASSVGSDIISEQYF.

This sequence joins TRBV6-5 and TRBJ2-3, with 8 bases matching TRBD1. The length of the CDR3 is 15 residues. V was clipped by 2 bases and J by 6 bases; unmatched bases: 7. Germline assignment: CDR1 MNHEY and CDR2 SVGAGI. The CDR3 DNA reads as TGTGCCAGCAGTTACGAGGCAGGGGGCCGGGATACGCAGTATTTT. Translating gives CASSYEAGGRDTQYF.

V gene TRBV11-3 combines with J gene TRBJ2-3; TRBD1 might be the D (6 bases). CDR1 SGHNT and CDR2 YENEEA come from the germline V gene. Trimming took 1 base from V and 0 from J, leaving 17 bases between them. The CDR3 contains 18 residues. In DNA form, the CDR3 reads TGTGCCAGCAGCTTAGCGAAGATGGGACACCCTAGCACAGATACGCAGTATTTT. Translating it yields CASSLAKMGHPSTDTQYF. The variable domain in full, with the rest retrieved from reference TRBV11-3 and TRBJ2-3, is EAGVVQSPRYKIIEKKQPVAFWCNPISGHNTLYWYLQNLGQGPELLIRYENEEAVDDSQLPKDRFSAERLKGVDSTLKIQPAELGDSAVYLCASSLAKMGHPSTDTQYFGPGTRLTVL.

This rearrangement joins TRBV5-6 to TRBJ1-2; 9 nucleotides match TRBD1. Germline loops: CDR1 SGHDT, CDR2 YYEEEE. The CDR3 totals 16 residues. V gave up 0 bases and J gave up 8 bases; unmatched junction bases: 11. CDR3 sequence: CASSLVGYDRGKGYTF. As DNA, the CDR3 is TGTGCCAGCAGCTTGGTGGGTTATGACAGGGGGAAAGGCTACACCTTC.

This clonotype showed up just once. This chain joins TRBV3-1 and TRBJ2-3; D is unclear. The CDR3 runs 12 residues. From germline, CDR1 is LGHDT and CDR2 YNNKEL (reference sequence). V was shortened by 1 base and J by 9 bases, with 8 bases between the two germline ends. The CDR3 is CASSQGARTQYF. For the CDR3, the DNA is TGTGCCAGCAGCCAAGGCGCCCGCACGCAGTATTTT.

The chain joins TRBV12-5 to TRBJ2-4; TRBD1 or TRBD2 may be the D gene (5 bases each). The germline V gene has CDR1 LGHNT and CDR2 FRNRAP. V lost 7 bases, J lost 13 bases, and 26 bases lay in between. The CDR3 consists of 15 residues. CDR3 residues: CASANRGPTVREQYF. CDR3 nucleotides: TGTGCTAGTGCAAACCGGGGACCTACGGTGAGAGAGCAGTACTTC.

This chain connects TRBV7-9 to TRBJ2-7; D is perhaps TRBD1 or TRBD2 (5 bases each). V shed 6 bases and J shed 2 bases, with 11 bases lying between them. The CDR3 covers 13 residues. Germline values: CDR1 SEHNR, CDR2 FQNEAQ (reference sequence). The CDR3 DNA is TGTGCCAGCAGGAGGGACGGGACCTACGAGCAGTACTTC. It encodes CASRRDGTYEQYF.

This clonotype occurred a few times. The chain is built from TRBV2 and TRBJ2-5; possible D gene TRBD1, 6 bases. From germline, CDR1 is SNHLY and CDR2 FYNNEI. The CDR3 covers 15 residues. The V end was cut by 5 bases, the J end by 4 bases, with 17 bases between. CDR3 sequence (DNA): TGTGCCAGCAGTCCCGTCGGGATGGGGGCAGAGACCCAGTACTTC. Protein product: CASSPVGMGAETQYF.

V gene TRBV7-8 combines with J gene TRBJ1-4; D is perhaps TRBD1 (6 bases). The germline CDR1 and CDR2 sequences are SGHVS and FQNEAQ. Trimming took 5 bases from V and 2 from J, leaving 15 bases between them. The length of the CDR3 is 16 residues. CDR3 sequence reads: CASSTTQGRTNEKLFF. For the CDR3, the DNA is TGTGCCAGCAGCACAACTCAGGGGAGGACTAATGAAAAACTGTTTTTT.

The chain recombines TRBV10-3 with TRBJ2-1; possible D gene TRBD2, 6 bases. Per the germline V gene, CDR1 is ENHRY and CDR2 is SYGVKD. The ends were cut back, 4 bases at V and 7 bases at J, with 11 bases in the middle. The CDR3 length is 13 residues. CDR3 DNA sequence: TGTGCCATCAGTGGGACAAGCGGGAATGAGCAGTTCTTC. This encodes CAISGTSGNEQFF.

This sequence joins TRBV20-1 and TRBJ2-7; D call uncertain. Germline CDR1 is DFQATT and CDR2 is SNEGSKA (reference sequence). V was pared by 5 bases and J by 1 base, with 15 bases between. The CDR3 is made up of 14 amino acids. CDR3 nucleotide sequence: TGCAGTGCTGTAAGCGACCTTGGATCCTACGAGCAGTACTTC. This codes for CSAVSDLGSYEQYF.

This clonotype was picked up many times. J is TRBJ2-7 and V is TRBV28; D remains ambiguous. There are 13 residues in the CDR3. Germline loops: CDR1 MDHEN, CDR2 SYDVKM. Trimming cost V 3 bases and J 3 bases, with 9 bases left between them. CDR3 nucleotides: TGTGCCAGCAGTTTGGGCATTCACTACGAGCAGTACTTC. This codes for CASSLGIHYEQYF.

The rearrangement uses TRBV3-1 and TRBJ2-1; TRBD1 matches 11 bases. CDR3 length: 20 amino acids. J gave up 6 bases and V 0 bases, and 16 bases lay outside the gene matches. The germline gives CDR1 LGHDT, CDR2 YNNKEL (reference sequence). CDR3 protein: CASSQDLRTGGGLGRNEQFF. Written as DNA, the CDR3 is TGTGCCAGCAGCCAAGATCTTCGGACAGGGGGCGGTCTGGGTCGCAATGAGCAGTTCTTC.

This clonotype was counted only a few times. The rearrangement uses TRBV27 and TRBJ2-1; no definite D call. V lost 2 bases and J lost 2, with 1 base in between. Germline CDR1 is MNHEY and CDR2 is SMNVEV (reference sequence). This CDR3 is 12 amino acids long. The CDR3 loop reads CASSLPYNEQFF. Written as DNA, the CDR3 is TGTGCCAGCAGTTTACCCTACAATGAGCAGTTCTTC.

This clonotype has a handful of counts. CDR3 sequence (DNA): TGCAGCGTTTCCAGTTCCTACGAGCAGTACTTC. Translation gives CSVSSSYEQYF. The rearrangement joins TRBV29-1 to TRBJ2-7; D not certain. The CDR3 is 11 residues long. The V gene's germline CDR1 is SQVTM and CDR2 ANQGSEA. Trimming shortened V by 5 bases and J by 1 base, and 6 bases separated the two germline ends.